Following are 30 T cell receptor beta chains from one sample sequenced in a study of persistence of HIV-infected CD4 T cells. For these receptors, no antigen is known. This was the immunoSEQ version 4 assay in survey mode. Profiled with immunoSEQ multiplex PCR; TCRdb holds only in-frame clones, not every one. This table has under 40,000 clones, roughly 70% appearing once. Cells were stimulated with overlapping HIV-1 Gag 15-mer peptides. Sorting selected CD4+ T cells upregulating both CD40 ligand and CD69. The sequences come from CD4+ T cells sorted from PBMCs after approximately 19-hour stimulation, collected from a patient who received antiretroviral therapy. These receptors all come from an adult man with HIV who was CMV-seropositive.

The CDR3 region is CASSLENSGVQDDYTF. The CDR3 region has the DNA TGCGCCAGCAGCCTCGAAAATTCAGGGGTTCAGGATGACTACACCTTC. The chain recombines TRBV4-1 with TRBJ1-2, with TRBD1 as a possible D gene (6 bases). The CDR3 totals 16 residues. Germline V lookup: CDR1 MGHRA, CDR2 YSYEKL. V was shortened by 4 bases and J by 10 bases, with 25 bases between the two germline ends.

The rearrangement joins TRBV5-1 to TRBJ1-2, with D perhaps matching TRBD1 (6 bases). Germline V gives CDR1 SGHRS, CDR2 YFSETQ. This CDR3 is built from 15 residues. The V end was cut by 0 bases, the J end by 8 bases, with 17 bases between. Here the CDR3 reads CASSLEGGRGNGYTF. CDR3 nucleotide sequence: TGCGCCAGCAGCTTGGAGGGGGGGCGAGGAAACGGCTACACCTTC.

This clone was seen more than once but under ten times. V gene TRBV6-1 combines with J gene TRBJ1-5; TRBD1 might be the D (6 bases). Germline CDR1 is MNHNS and CDR2 is SASEGT. V was trimmed by 3 bases and J by 9 bases, leaving 12 bases between them. CDR3 length: 13 residues. CDR3 sequence: CASSEEGEGPQHF. CDR3 in DNA: TGTGCCAGCAGTGAGGAGGGGGAAGGGCCCCAGCATTTT.

As regards this clone: Other DNA sequences in the sample encode the same CDR3. The chain links TRBV9 to TRBJ1-6; D call uncertain. The CDR3 consists of 15 residues. V lost 0 bases to trimming and J lost 6 bases, with 10 bases between them. Germline V gene lookup returns CDR1 SGDLS and CDR2 YYNGEE. The CDR3 bases are TGTGCCAGCAGCGTAGAGGGATCTTCTAATTCACCCCTCCACTTT. Translating it yields CASSVEGSSNSPLHF.

This sequence joins TRBV7-8 and TRBJ1-5; no firm D call. V was pared by 3 bases and J by 4 bases, with 7 bases between. This CDR3 is 13 amino acids long. Looked up from germline, CDR1 is SGHVS and CDR2 is FQNEAQ. CDR3 amino acids: CASSFDFNQPQHF. The CDR3 region has the DNA TGTGCCAGCAGCTTCGACTTTAATCAGCCCCAGCATTTT.

This chain connects TRBV10-3 to TRBJ2-3, with TRBD2 identical over 13 bases. The V and J ends lost 6 bases and 1 base, in that order; junction bases with no gene match: 4. The CDR3 covers 16 residues. CDR1 and CDR2 from the germline V gene are ENHRY and SYGVKD. The CDR3 sequence: CAIRDGLAGGTDTQYF. DNA of the CDR3: TGTGCCATCAGGGATGGACTAGCGGGGGGCACAGATACGCAGTATTTT.

The chain joins TRBV5-4 to TRBJ2-4; the D is unclear. V lost 0 bases and J lost 0, with 7 bases in between. Germline V gene sequence: CDR1 SGHNT, CDR2 YYREEE (reference sequence). CDR3 size: 15 residues. CDR3: CASSLGTVAKNIQYF. CDR3 bases: TGTGCCAGCAGCTTGGGGACGGTAGCCAAAAACATTCAGTACTTC.

The chain employs TRBV6-6 and TRBJ2-1, with 10 bases lining up with TRBD1. Germline values: CDR1 MNHNY, CDR2 SVGAGI (reference sequence). V trimming: 5 bases; J trimming: 8 bases; junction bases outside the gene matches: 9. CDR3 length: 15 residues. The CDR3 is CASSPWDRGGDEQFF. In DNA, the CDR3 is TGTGCCAGCAGTCCCTGGGACAGGGGAGGCGATGAGCAGTTCTTC.

The genes are TRBV6-6 and TRBJ2-1, with D perhaps TRBD1 (6 bases). Germline V lookup: CDR1 MNHNY, CDR2 SVGAGI (reference sequence). V dropped 5 bases and J dropped 0 bases, with 17 bases sitting between them. The CDR3 totals 17 residues. The DNA for the CDR3 is TGTGCCAGCAGTCCTTCACCGGACAGTAGCTCCTACAATGAGCAGTTCTTC. Translated, it gives CASSPSPDSSSYNEQFF.

Remarks on this clone: At one end, the junction sequence differs from germline, possibly due to a read error. The CDR3 loop is CASSEGQANTEAFF. For the CDR3, the DNA is TGTGCCAGCAGCGAAGGACAGGCGAACACTGAAGCTTTCTTT. This chain joins TRBV6-1 and TRBJ1-1; 7 bases are a match to TRBD1. This CDR3 spans 14 amino acids. In germline, CDR1 is MNHNS, CDR2 SASEGT.

The chain employs TRBV24-1 and TRBJ2-7; 11 positions match TRBD1. Germline lookup yields CDR1 KGHDR and CDR2 SFDVKD. V lost 4 bases to trimming and J lost 3 bases; unmatched junction nucleotides: 4. This CDR3 has 15 residues. CDR3 DNA sequence: TGTGCCACCAGTGACCCCGGGACAGGGGGCTACGAGCAGTACTTC. Translating gives CATSDPGTGGYEQYF.

Concerning this clone: At one boundary the junction diverges from the germline segment, which might be a read error. In the same sample, other DNA sequences code for this CDR3. The rearrangement joins TRBV27 to TRBJ1-5, with D possibly being TRBD1 (5 bases). The CDR3 is 15 residues long. The germline gives CDR1 MNHEY, CDR2 SMNVEV (reference sequence). CDR3 nucleotide sequence: TGTGCCAGCAGCTTGGAGGGGTTGAGCACTCAGCCCCAGCATTTT. Residues: CASSLEGLSTQPQHF.

The chain links TRBV3-1 (or the pseudogene TRBV3-2) to TRBJ2-1, with a weak D call TRBD2 (5 bases). V was trimmed by 2 bases and J by 10 bases, leaving 15 bases between them. Per the germline V gene, CDR1 is LGHDT and CDR2 is YNNKEL (reference sequence). The CDR3 extends over 14 amino acids. Here the CDR3 reads CASSQMATGVEQFF. DNA for the CDR3: TGTGCCAGCAGCCAAATGGCCACCGGGGTAGAGCAGTTCTTC.

This chain uses TRBV4-1 with TRBJ1-3; 7 bases are shared with TRBD1. The V gene end was trimmed by 1 base and the J gene end by 7 bases; junction bases not matched to a gene: 7. The CDR3 has 15 residues. The germline gives CDR1 MGHRA, CDR2 YSYEKL. CDR3 DNA: TGCGCCAGCAGCCAAGTAAAGGGGGCAGGGAACACCATATATTTT. Encoded protein: CASSQVKGAGNTIYF.

This clone was seen only once. The chain links TRBV10-2 to TRBJ2-7; TRBD1 matches 10 bases. The germline V gene has CDR1 WSHSY and CDR2 SAAADI. J gave up 7 bases and V 5 bases, and 23 bases lay outside the gene matches. CDR3 length: 19 residues. CDR3 sequence: CASSPFWLILGDRGEEQYF. The CDR3 nucleotides read TGCGCCAGCAGTCCGTTTTGGTTGATTCTAGGGGACAGGGGCGAAGAGCAGTACTTC.

V gene TRBV10-2 combines with J gene TRBJ2-1; possibly TRBD2 for D (6 bases). Germline V gene lookup returns CDR1 WSHSY and CDR2 SAAADI. Trimming left V 6 bases short and J 8 bases short, with 20 bases between. The CDR3 has 15 residues. CDR3 DNA: TGCGCCAGCAGCCTCGGGACTCCCGGCCCCTATGAGCAGTTCTTC. Translation: CASSLGTPGPYEQFF.

V and J are TRBV4-2 and TRBJ1-2; no clear D. The CDR3 extends over 17 amino acids. CDR1 is LGHNA, CDR2 YNFKEQ, per germline. The V end lost 0 bases, the J end lost 1 base, and 15 bases lay between the germline ends. The chain's CDR3 is CASSQDQGRLLNYGYTF. DNA of the CDR3: TGTGCCAGCAGCCAAGATCAAGGAAGGCTCCTTAACTATGGCTACACCTTC.

This clone showed up just a few times. The chain carries TRBV28 and TRBJ2-7; 8 positions agree with TRBD1. After removal of 5 bases from V and 2 bases from J, the junction contained 5 bases not matched to a gene. The CDR3 totals 14 residues. Germline CDR1 is MDHEN and CDR2 is SYDVKM. CDR3 protein: CASSPAGQAYEQYF. The CDR3 DNA is TGTGCCAGCAGTCCCGCGGGACAGGCCTACGAGCAGTACTTC.

The chain combines TRBV14 with TRBJ1-1; 7 positions match TRBD1. Germline V lookup: CDR1 SGHDN, CDR2 FVKESK. This CDR3 contains 16 residues. V trimming: 0 bases; J trimming: 2 bases; junction bases outside the gene matches: 6. The CDR3 here is CASSQDVYRGNTEAFF. The DNA of the CDR3 is TGTGCCAGCAGCCAAGACGTGTACAGGGGAAACACTGAAGCTTTCTTT.

The table lists this clone with a few counts. The chain couples TRBV6-5 to TRBJ2-2; D is unresolved. CDR1 is MNHEY, CDR2 SVGAGI, per germline. V dropped 4 bases and J dropped 7 bases, with 4 bases sitting between them. The CDR3 length is 11 residues. DNA for the CDR3: TGTGCCAGCAGTTTACTCGGGGAGCTGTTTTTT. This gives the protein CASSLLGELFF.

This chain links TRBV5-4 with TRBJ2-1; D may correspond to TRBD1 or TRBD2 (6 bases each). The CDR3 loop spans 15 amino acids. Germline CDR1 and CDR2: SGHNT and YYREEE (reference sequence). Trimming removed 5 bases at V and 2 bases at J, with 14 bases between. Here the CDR3 DNA reads TGTGCCAGCAGGCGGGACACTGGCACCTACAATGAGCAGTTCTTC. This codes for CASRRDTGTYNEQFF.

V gene TRBV5-1 combines with J gene TRBJ1-1; possibly TRBD1 for D (6 bases). Germline CDR1 is SGHRS and CDR2 is YFSETQ. The CDR3 has 13 amino acids. V was cut by 3 bases and J by 5 bases, with 11 bases left in between. CDR3 sequence: CASSSQGSTEAFF. Written as DNA, the CDR3 is TGCGCCAGCAGCTCCCAGGGGAGTACTGAAGCTTTCTTT.

The chain uses TRBV5-1 and TRBJ1-4, with 8 nucleotides matching TRBD1. Per germline, CDR1 SGHRS and CDR2 YFSETQ. This CDR3 contains 16 residues. The trim removed 3 bases at V and 1 base at J, leaving 5 bases unmatched. CDR3 residues: CASSSGQGETNEKLFF. The CDR3 DNA sequence: TGCGCCAGCAGCTCCGGACAGGGTGAAACTAATGAAAAACTGTTTTTT.

V gene TRBV20-1 combines with J gene TRBJ2-1; D possibly corresponds to TRBD1 (6 bases). This CDR3 comprises 15 residues. CDR1 is DFQATT and CDR2 is SNEGSKA in the germline V gene (reference sequence). The V gene lost 3 bases and the J gene lost 6 bases, with 18 bases spanning the gap. The CDR3 region has the DNA TGCAGTGCTAGTAGTCGCCCCGGACAGACCAATGAGCAGTTCTTC. This sequence encodes CSASSRPGQTNEQFF.

The chain uses TRBV11-2 and TRBJ2-2; 14 bases agree with TRBD2. V dropped 5 bases and J dropped 6; count of bases not matched to a gene: 2. Germline CDR1 is SGHAT and CDR2 is FQNNGV. This CDR3 comprises 15 residues. The CDR3 region is CASSQTSGGAGELFF. In DNA, the CDR3 is TGTGCCAGCAGCCAGACTAGCGGGGGGGCCGGGGAGCTGTTTTTT.

The J gene is TRBJ2-1, the V gene TRBV7-2; perhaps D is TRBD1 or TRBD2 (6 bases each). CDR1 is SGHTA and CDR2 is FQGNSA in the germline V gene. The CDR3 totals 16 residues. V was trimmed by 7 bases and J by 5 bases, leaving 21 bases between them. DNA for the CDR3: TGTGCCAGCACCCATTTTAGAGGGGGGACCCACAATGAGCAGTTCTTC. As protein: CASTHFRGGTHNEQFF. The whole variable domain, filled in from reference TRBV7-2 and TRBJ2-1, reads GAGVSQSPSNKVTEKGKDVELRCDPISGHTALYWYRQSLGQGLEFLIYFQGNSAPDKSGLPSDRFSAERTGGSVSTLTIQRTQQEDSAVYLCASTHFRGGTHNEQFFGPGTRLTVL.

The chain has TRBV7-8 and TRBJ1-1, with D unresolved. The CDR3 extends over 12 amino acids. Trimming pared 5 bases from V and 1 base from J, leaving 5 bases between. Germline CDR1 is SGHVS and CDR2 is FQNEAQ. CDR3 sequence reads: CASSPRNTEAFF. The CDR3, as DNA: TGTGCCAGCAGCCCGCGGAACACTGAAGCTTTCTTT.

The rearrangement uses TRBV6-5 and TRBJ1-2, with 7 bases fitting TRBD1. The CDR3 runs to 12 residues. Germline trimming cut 7 bases from V and 4 bases from J; bases unmatched to any gene: 3. In germline, CDR1 is MNHEY, CDR2 SVGAGI. The CDR3 loop reads CASTRQGYGYTF. The CDR3 bases are TGTGCCAGCACGCGACAGGGCTATGGCTACACCTTC.

V is TRBV21-1 and J is TRBJ1-5; TRBD1 is taken as the D call from the table, unchecked against the DNA. TRBV21-1 is noted as a pseudogene. The CDR3 consists of 14 residues. For the CDR3, the DNA is TGTGCCGTTCAGGGGCTCGGGAGCAATCAGCCCCAGCATTTT. As protein: CAVQGLGSNQPQHF.

V is TRBV2 and J is TRBJ2-7; D perhaps matches TRBD1 (6 bases). The germline gives CDR1 SNHLY, CDR2 FYNNEI. V was clipped by 6 bases and J by 7 bases, with 16 bases between them. CDR3 length: 13 residues. CDR3 sequence reads: CASRNRDWGEQYF. CDR3 sequence (DNA): TGTGCCAGCAGAAACAGGGATTGGGGGGAGCAGTACTTC. The whole variable domain, filled in from reference TRBV2 and TRBJ2-7, reads EPEVTQTPSHQVTQMGQEVILRCVPISNHLYFYWYRQILGQKVEFLVSFYNNEISEKSEIFDDQFSVERPDGSNFTLKIRSTKLEDSAMYFCASRNRDWGEQYFGPGTRLTVT.